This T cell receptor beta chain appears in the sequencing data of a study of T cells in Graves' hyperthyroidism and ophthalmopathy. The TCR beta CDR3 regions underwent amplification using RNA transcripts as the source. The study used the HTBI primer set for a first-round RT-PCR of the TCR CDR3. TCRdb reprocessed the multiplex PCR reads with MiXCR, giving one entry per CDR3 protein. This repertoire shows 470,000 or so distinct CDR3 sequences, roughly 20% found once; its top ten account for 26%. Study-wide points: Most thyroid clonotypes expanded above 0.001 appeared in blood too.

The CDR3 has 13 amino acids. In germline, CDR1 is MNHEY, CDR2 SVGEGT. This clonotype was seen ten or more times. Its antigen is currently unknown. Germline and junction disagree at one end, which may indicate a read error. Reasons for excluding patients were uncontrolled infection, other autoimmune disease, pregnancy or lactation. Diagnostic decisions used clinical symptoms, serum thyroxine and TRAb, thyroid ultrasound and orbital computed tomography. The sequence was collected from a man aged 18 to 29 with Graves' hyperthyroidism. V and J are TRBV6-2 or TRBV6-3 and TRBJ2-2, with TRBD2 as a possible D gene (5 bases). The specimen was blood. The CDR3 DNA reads TGTGCCAGCAAAAGGAGTGGCACCGGGGAGCTGTCTTTT. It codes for CASKRSGTGELSF.